This T cell receptor (beta chain) was found in a study of early T cells in non-severe SARS-CoV-2 infection. Regarding the study as a whole: The VDJdb matching leaned toward anti-spike CD8 responses and overlooked private and CD4 specificities.

Individual cDNA molecules were tagged with unique molecular identifiers, the study reported. One entry per CDR3 protein, called by TCRdb with MiXCR from the 5' RACE reads. The profile shows 55,000 to 80,000 distinct CDR3 sequences, roughly an eighth of them singletons. The CDR3 is 13 amino acids. The V and J ends lost 2 bases and 4 bases respectively, with 6 bases between them. Germline loops: CDR1 SGHTA, CDR2 FQGNSA. Comments on this clonotype: Its antigen is currently unknown.

The origin of this receptor is an adult who was a healthcare worker with PCR-confirmed SARS-CoV-2 infection or an uninfected control (not recorded which). The starting material was whole blood, obtained at baseline. This sequence joins TRBV7-2 and TRBJ2-1; no firm D call. The chain's CDR3 is CASSLISYNEQFF. DNA for the CDR3: TGTGCCAGCAGCTTAATCAGTTACAATGAGCAGTTCTTC.